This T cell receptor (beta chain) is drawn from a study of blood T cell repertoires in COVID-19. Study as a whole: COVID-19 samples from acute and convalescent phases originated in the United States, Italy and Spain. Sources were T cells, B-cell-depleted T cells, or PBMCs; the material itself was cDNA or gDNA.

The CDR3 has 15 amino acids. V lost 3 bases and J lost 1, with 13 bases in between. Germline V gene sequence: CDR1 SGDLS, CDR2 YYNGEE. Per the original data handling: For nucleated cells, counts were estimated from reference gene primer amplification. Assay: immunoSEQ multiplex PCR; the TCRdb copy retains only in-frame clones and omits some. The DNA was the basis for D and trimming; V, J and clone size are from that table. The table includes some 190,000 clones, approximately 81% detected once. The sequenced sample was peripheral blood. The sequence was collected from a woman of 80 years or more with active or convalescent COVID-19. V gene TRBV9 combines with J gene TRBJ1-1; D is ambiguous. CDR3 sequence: CASSAYGKSNTEAFF. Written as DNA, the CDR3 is TGTGCCAGCAGCGCCTACGGGAAATCGAACACTGAAGCTTTCTTT.